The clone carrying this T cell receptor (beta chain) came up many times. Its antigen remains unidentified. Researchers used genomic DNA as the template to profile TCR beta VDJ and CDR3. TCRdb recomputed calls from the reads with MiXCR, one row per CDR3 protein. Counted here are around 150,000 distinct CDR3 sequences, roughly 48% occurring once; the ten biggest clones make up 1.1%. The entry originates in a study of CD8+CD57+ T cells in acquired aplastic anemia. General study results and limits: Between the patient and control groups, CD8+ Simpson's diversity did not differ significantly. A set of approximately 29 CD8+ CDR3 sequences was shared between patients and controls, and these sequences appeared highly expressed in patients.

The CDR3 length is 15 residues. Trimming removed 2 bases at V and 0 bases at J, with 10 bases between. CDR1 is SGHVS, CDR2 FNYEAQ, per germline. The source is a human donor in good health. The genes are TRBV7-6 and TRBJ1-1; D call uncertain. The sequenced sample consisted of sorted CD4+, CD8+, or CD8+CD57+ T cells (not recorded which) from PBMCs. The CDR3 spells CASSLSGRMNTEAFF. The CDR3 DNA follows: TGTGCCAGCAGCTTATCTGGCCGTATGAACACTGAAGCTTTCTTT.